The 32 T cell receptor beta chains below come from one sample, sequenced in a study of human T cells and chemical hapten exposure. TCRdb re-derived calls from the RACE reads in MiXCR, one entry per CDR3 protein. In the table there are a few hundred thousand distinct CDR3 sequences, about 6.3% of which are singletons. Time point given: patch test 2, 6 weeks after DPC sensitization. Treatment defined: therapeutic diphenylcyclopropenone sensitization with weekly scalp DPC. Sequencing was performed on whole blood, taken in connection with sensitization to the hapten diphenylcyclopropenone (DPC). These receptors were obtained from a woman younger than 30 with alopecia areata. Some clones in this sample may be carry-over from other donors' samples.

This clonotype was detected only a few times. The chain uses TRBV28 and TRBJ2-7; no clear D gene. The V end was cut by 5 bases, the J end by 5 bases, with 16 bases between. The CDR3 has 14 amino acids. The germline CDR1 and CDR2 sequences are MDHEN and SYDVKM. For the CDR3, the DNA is TGTGCCAGCAGTGCCTCGGCTCTGGGCAACGAGCAGTACTTC. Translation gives CASSASALGNEQYF.

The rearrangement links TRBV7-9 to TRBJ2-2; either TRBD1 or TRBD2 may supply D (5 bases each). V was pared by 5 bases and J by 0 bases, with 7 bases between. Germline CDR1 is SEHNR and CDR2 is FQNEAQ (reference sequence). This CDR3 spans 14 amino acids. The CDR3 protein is CASSGDPNTGELFF. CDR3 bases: TGTGCCAGCAGCGGGGACCCGAACACCGGGGAGCTGTTTTTT.

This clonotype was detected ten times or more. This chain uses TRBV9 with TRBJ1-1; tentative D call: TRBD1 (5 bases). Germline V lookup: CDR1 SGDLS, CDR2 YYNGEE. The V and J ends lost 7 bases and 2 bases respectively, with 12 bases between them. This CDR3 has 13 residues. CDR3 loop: CASRRGHNTEAFF. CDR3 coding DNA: TGTGCCAGCCGCCGGGGCCACAACACTGAAGCTTTCTTT.

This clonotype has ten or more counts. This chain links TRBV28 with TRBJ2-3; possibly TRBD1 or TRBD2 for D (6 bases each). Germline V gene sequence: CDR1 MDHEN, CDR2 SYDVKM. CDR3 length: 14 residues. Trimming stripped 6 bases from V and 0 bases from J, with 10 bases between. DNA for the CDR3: TGTGCCAGCAGGGCGGGACACAGCACAGATACGCAGTATTTT. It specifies CASRAGHSTDTQYF.

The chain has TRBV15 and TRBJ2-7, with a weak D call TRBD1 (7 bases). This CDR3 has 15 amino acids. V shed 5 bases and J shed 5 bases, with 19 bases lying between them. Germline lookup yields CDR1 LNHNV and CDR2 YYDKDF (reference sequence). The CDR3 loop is CATSSGGTVGHEQYF. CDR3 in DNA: TGTGCCACCAGCTCAGGGGGGACAGTGGGGCACGAGCAGTACTTC.

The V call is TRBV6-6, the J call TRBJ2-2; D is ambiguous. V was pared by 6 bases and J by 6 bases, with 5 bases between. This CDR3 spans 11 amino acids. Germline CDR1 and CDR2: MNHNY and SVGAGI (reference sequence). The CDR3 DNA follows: TGTGCCAGCAGAAAGTCCGGGGAGCTGTTTTTT. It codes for CASRKSGELFF.

CDR3 sequence reads: CSARIPNRAPSFF. CDR3 coding DNA: TGCAGTGCTAGGATACCTAACAGGGCCCCTTCGTTCTTC. V is TRBV20-1 and J is TRBJ2-1; D possibly corresponds to TRBD1 (6 bases). Germline V lookup: CDR1 DFQATT, CDR2 SNEGSKA (reference sequence). The germline V and J ends were trimmed by 3 bases and 15 bases, with 21 bases remaining between them. The CDR3 covers 13 residues.

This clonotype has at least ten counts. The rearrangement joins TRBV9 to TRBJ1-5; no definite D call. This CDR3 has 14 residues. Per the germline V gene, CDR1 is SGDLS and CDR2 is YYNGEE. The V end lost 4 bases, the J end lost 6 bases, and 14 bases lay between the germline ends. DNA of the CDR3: TGTGCCAGCAGCACGGACGGCGGGAGTCAGCCCCAGCATTTT. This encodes CASSTDGGSQPQHF.

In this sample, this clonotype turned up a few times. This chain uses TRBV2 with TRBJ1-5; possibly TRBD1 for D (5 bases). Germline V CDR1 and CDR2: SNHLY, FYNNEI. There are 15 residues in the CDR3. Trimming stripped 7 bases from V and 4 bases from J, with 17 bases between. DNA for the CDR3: TGTGCCAGCATTCTGGGACCCCTGGAGAATCAGCCCCAGCATTTT. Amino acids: CASILGPLENQPQHF.

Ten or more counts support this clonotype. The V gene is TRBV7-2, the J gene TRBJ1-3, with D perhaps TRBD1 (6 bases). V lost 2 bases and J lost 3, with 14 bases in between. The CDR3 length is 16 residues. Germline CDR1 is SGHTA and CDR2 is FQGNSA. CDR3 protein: CASSLRAGVGGNTIYF. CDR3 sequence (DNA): TGTGCCAGCAGCTTAAGGGCAGGGGTCGGTGGAAACACCATATATTTT.

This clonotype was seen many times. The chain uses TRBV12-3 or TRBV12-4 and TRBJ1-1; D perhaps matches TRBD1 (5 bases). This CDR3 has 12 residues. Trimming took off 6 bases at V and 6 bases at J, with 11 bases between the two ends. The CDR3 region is CASRFSTAEAFF. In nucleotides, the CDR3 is TGTGCCAGCAGGTTTTCGACAGCTGAAGCTTTCTTT.

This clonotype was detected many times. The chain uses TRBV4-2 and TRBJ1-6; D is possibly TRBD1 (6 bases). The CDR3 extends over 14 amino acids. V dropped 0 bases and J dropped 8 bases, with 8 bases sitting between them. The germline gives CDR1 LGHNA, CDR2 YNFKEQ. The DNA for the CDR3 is TGTGCCAGCAGCCAAGACAGGGGTGATTCACCCCTCCACTTT. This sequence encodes CASSQDRGDSPLHF.

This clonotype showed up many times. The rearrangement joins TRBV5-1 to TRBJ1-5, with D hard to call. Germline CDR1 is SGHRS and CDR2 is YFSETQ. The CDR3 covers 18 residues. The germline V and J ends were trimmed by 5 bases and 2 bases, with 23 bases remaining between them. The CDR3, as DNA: TGCGCCAGCAGGCTCCCCCGGGCCACCGCGTGGGGCAATCAGCCCCAGCATTTT. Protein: CASRLPRATAWGNQPQHF.

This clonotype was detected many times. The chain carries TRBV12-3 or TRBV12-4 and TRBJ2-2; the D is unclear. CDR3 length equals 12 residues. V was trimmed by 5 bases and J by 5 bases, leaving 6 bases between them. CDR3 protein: CASSMGTGELFF. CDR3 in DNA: TGTGCCAGCAGTATGGGTACCGGGGAGCTGTTTTTT.

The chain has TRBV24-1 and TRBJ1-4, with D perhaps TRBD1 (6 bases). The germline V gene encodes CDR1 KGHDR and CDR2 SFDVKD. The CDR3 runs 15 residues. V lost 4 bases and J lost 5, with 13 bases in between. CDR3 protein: CATSETGTPNEKLFF. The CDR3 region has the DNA TGTGCCACCAGTGAGACCGGGACACCCAATGAAAAACTGTTTTTT.

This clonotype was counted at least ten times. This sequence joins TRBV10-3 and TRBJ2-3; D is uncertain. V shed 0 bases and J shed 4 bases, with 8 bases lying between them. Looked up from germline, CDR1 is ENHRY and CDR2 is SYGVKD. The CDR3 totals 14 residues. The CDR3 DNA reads TGTGCCATCAGTGAGTCATTGAGAGCAGATACGCAGTATTTT. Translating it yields CAISESLRADTQYF.

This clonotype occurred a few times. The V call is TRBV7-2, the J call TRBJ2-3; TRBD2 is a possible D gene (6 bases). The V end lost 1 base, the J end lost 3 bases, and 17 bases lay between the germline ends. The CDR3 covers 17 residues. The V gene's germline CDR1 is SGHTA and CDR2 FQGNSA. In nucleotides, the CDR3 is TGTGCCAGCAGCTTAGATTTGGTCGGGAGCTTTACAGATACGCAGTATTTT. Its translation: CASSLDLVGSFTDTQYF.

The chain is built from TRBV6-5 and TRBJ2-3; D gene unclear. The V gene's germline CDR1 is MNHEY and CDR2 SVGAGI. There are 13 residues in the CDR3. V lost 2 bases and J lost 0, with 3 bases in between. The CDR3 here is CASSYVSTDTQYF. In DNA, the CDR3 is TGTGCCAGCAGTTACGTTAGCACAGATACGCAGTATTTT.

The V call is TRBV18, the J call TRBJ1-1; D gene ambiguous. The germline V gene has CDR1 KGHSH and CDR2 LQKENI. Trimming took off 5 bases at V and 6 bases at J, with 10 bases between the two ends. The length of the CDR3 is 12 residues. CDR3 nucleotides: TGTGCCAGCTCAGAAGGGAGTTCTGAAGCTTTCTTT. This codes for CASSEGSSEAFF.

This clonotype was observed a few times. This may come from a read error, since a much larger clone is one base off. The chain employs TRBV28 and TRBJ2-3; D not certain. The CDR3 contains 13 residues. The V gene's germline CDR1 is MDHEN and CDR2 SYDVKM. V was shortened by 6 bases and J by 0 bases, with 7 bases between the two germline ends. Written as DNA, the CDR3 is TGTGCCAGCAGGGAATACAGCACAGATACGCAGTATTTT. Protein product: CASREYSTDTQYF.

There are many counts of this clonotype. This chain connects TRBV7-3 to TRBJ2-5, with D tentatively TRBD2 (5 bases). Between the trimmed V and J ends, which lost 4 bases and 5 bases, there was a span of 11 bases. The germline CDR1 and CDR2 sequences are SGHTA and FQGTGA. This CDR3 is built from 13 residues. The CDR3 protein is CASSSTGGETQYF. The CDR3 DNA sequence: TGTGCCAGCAGCTCGACGGGCGGGGAGACCCAGTACTTC.

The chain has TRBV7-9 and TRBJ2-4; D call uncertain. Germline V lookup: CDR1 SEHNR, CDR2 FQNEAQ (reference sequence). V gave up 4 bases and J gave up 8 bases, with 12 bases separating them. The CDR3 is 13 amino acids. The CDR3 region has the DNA TGTGCCAGCAGCTCTACCAACGGTGACATTCAGTACTTC. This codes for CASSSTNGDIQYF.

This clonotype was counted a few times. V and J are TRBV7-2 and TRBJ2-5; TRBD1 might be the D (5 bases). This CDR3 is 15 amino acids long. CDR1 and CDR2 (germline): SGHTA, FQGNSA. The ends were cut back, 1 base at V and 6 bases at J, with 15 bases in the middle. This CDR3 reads CASSLGQWGLKTQYF. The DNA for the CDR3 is TGTGCCAGCAGCTTAGGACAGTGGGGTTTAAAGACCCAGTACTTC.

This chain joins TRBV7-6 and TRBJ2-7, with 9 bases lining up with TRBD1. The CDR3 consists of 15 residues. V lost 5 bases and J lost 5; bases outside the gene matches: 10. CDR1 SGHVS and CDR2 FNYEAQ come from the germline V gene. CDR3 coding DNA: TGTGCCAGCAGCCAATCTGGGACAGGGATCCACGAGCAGTACTTC. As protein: CASSQSGTGIHEQYF.

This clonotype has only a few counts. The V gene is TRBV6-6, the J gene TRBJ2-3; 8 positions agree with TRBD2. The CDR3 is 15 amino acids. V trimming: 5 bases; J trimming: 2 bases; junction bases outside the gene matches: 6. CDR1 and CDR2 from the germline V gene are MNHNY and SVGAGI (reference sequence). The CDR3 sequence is CASSRTSRNTDTQYF. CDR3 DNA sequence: TGTGCCAGCAGTCGGACTAGCCGAAACACAGATACGCAGTATTTT.

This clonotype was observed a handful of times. The CDR3: CASSLMGGRTDTQYF. CDR3 in DNA: TGTGCCAGCAGCCTCATGGGGGGCCGCACAGATACGCAGTATTTT. This chain uses TRBV2 with TRBJ2-3, with D perhaps given as TRBD1 or TRBD2 (6 bases each). Trimming took off 6 bases at V and 1 base at J, with 14 bases between the two ends. The CDR3 consists of 15 residues. From germline, CDR1 is SNHLY and CDR2 FYNNEI.

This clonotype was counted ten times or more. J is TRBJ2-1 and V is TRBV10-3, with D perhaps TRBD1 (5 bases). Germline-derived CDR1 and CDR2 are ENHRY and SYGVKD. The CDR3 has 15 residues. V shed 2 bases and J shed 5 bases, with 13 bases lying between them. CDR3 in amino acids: CAISEPTEYDNEQFF. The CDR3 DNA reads TGTGCCATCAGTGAGCCGACAGAATATGACAATGAGCAGTTCTTC.

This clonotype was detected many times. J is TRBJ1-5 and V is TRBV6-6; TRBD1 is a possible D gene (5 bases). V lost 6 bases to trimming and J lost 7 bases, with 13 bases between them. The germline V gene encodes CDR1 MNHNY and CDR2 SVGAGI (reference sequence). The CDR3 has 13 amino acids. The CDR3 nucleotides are TGTGCCAGCAGCAATCAGGGAGGGCAGCCCCAGCATTTT. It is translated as CASSNQGGQPQHF.

For the CDR3, the DNA is TGTGCCAGCAGTCCCCGGGCTAGCGGGGGACAAGAGCAGTTCTTC. Encoded protein: CASSPRASGGQEQFF. The genes are TRBV28 and TRBJ2-1; 10 bases fit TRBD2. This CDR3 spans 15 amino acids. The trim removed 5 bases at V and 10 bases at J, leaving 11 bases unmatched. Germline lookup yields CDR1 MDHEN and CDR2 SYDVKM.

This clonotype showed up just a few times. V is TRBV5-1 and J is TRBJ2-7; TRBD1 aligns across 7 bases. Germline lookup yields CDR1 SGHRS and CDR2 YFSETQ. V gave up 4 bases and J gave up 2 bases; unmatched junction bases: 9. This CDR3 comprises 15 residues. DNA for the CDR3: TGCGCCAGCAGCCGCTACACAGGGGAGCCCTACGAGCAGTACTTC. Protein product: CASSRYTGEPYEQYF.

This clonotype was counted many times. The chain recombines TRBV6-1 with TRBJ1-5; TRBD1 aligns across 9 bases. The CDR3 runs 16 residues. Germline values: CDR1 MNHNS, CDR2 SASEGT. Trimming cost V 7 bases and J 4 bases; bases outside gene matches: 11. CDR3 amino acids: CASKPGQGTRNQPQHF. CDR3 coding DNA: TGTGCCAGCAAGCCGGGACAGGGAACGAGGAATCAGCCCCAGCATTTT.

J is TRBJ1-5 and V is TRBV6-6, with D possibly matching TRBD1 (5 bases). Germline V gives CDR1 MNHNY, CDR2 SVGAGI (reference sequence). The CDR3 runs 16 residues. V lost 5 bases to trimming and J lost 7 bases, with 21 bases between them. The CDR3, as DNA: TGTGCCAGCAGTGTCCTGGACTCCAGGGCGGGGCAGCCCCAGCATTTT. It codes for CASSVLDSRAGQPQHF.